What follows are 9 T cell receptor beta chains derived from one specimen sequenced in a study of T-cell reconstitution after alpha-beta-depleted transplantation in children (dated by TCRdb to about 2016). Library generation was performed with PCR. Sequenced on an Illumina HiSeq 2500. TCR libraries were prepared with molecular barcoding, using unique molecular identifiers to normalize TCRbeta repertoire quantification. TCRdb reran the public reads through fastp at Q25 and MiXCR, keeping productive beta chains. Rows with one shared CDR3 protein collapse into an entry with the most common genes and DNA. The sample yields about 870,000 distinct CDR3 sequences; roughly 15% were counted once. The biggest ten clones account for just under 5% of the sample. The treatment or condition label for this specimen denotes: allogeneic hematopoietic cell transplantation with graft depleted of TCRalphabeta T cells and CD19 B cells.

Source: PBMCs, mostly from graft donor cells, taken 360 days after TCRalphabeta/CD19-depleted stem cell transplant. These receptors were collected from a male patient younger than 18 who had a stem cell transplant for acute lymphoblastic leukemia, so the T cells may come from the graft donor.

This clonotype was seen a few times. The rearrangement joins TRBV14 to TRBJ2-7; D ambiguous. The V end was cut by 4 bases, the J end by 1 base, with 17 bases between. The CDR3 runs to 16 residues. The germline CDR1 and CDR2 sequences are SGHDN and FVKESK. Written as DNA, the CDR3 is TGTGCCAGCAGCCCGAACGCGGCACCTGGTTCCTACGAGCAGTACTTC. It codes for CASSPNAAPGSYEQYF. Full variable domain (missing parts from reference TRBV14 and TRBJ2-7): EAGVTQFPSHSVIEKGQTVTLRCDPISGHDNLYWYRRVMGKEIKFLLHFVKESKQDESGMPNNRFLAERTGGTYSTLKVQPAELEDSGVYFCASSPNAAPGSYEQYFGPGTRLTVT.

In this sample, this clonotype turned up a few times. This sequence joins TRBV12-3 or TRBV12-4 and TRBJ2-5; 8 bases line up with TRBD1. CDR3 length: 13 amino acids. Trimming took 7 bases from V and 7 from J; bases not matched to a gene: 8. As DNA, the CDR3 is TGTGCCAGCATTGCCGACAGGGGCGGGACCCAGTACTTC. The encoded protein is CASIADRGGTQYF.

This sequence joins TRBV5-1 and TRBJ2-1; D remains ambiguous. The V end was cut by 5 bases, the J end by 4 bases, with 13 bases between. The CDR3 has 14 amino acids. The germline CDR1 and CDR2 sequences are SGHRS and YFSETQ. CDR3 protein: CASRVRPIYNEQFF. The CDR3 DNA sequence: TGCGCCAGCAGGGTTCGACCGATTTACAATGAGCAGTTCTTC.

The rearrangement uses TRBV27 and TRBJ2-3, with D hard to call. Germline CDR1 is MNHEY and CDR2 is SMNVEV (reference sequence). CDR3 length: 14 residues. V lost 4 bases and J lost 0, with 8 bases in between. CDR3 region: CASSSLLSTDTQYF. CDR3 coding DNA: TGTGCCAGCAGTTCCCTTCTGAGCACAGATACGCAGTATTTT.

V usage is TRBV20-1 and J usage is TRBJ2-7; 10 nucleotides match TRBD2. Germline assignment: CDR1 DFQATT and CDR2 SNEGSKA (reference sequence). V was clipped by 1 base and J by 2 bases; unmatched bases: 5. The CDR3 has 15 residues. The CDR3 sequence is CSARALLAGAYEQYF. The CDR3, as DNA: TGCAGTGCTAGAGCCCTTCTAGCGGGAGCCTACGAGCAGTACTTC.

This clonotype was detected many times. This chain links TRBV29-1 with TRBJ2-2; possibly TRBD2 for D (5 bases). CDR1 and CDR2 (germline): SQVTM, ANQGSEA. V shed 6 bases and J shed 5 bases, with 10 bases lying between them. The length of the CDR3 is 12 residues. CDR3 sequence (DNA): TGCAGCGTCAGCGGAGAGACCGGGGAGCTGTTTTTT. The encoded protein is CSVSGETGELFF.

The table lists this clonotype with many counts. The V gene is TRBV2, the J gene TRBJ1-5; tentative D call: TRBD1 (5 bases). Germline V gene data show CDR1 as SNHLY and CDR2 as FYNNEI. V lost 4 bases and J lost 6, with 13 bases in between. The CDR3 has 14 residues. The CDR3 reads CASSGASQGQPQHF. The CDR3 nucleotides read TGTGCCAGCAGTGGGGCATCCCAGGGTCAGCCCCAGCATTTT.

The chain employs TRBV20-1 and TRBJ2-1; 7 positions agree with TRBD2. J lost 3 bases, V lost 0 bases, and 8 bases had no gene match. The germline CDR1 and CDR2 sequences are DFQATT and SNEGSKA (reference sequence). The CDR3 extends over 16 amino acids. In nucleotides, the CDR3 is TGCAGTGCTAGAGATCGGGTCCCGGGAGGCTACAATGAGCAGTTCTTC. This translates into CSARDRVPGGYNEQFF.

This clonotype has just a few counts. The chain recombines TRBV2 with TRBJ2-7, with D perhaps TRBD1 (7 bases). The CDR3 covers 15 residues. Germline loops: CDR1 SNHLY, CDR2 FYNNEI. Trimming removed 5 bases at V and 2 bases at J, with 16 bases between. CDR3 sequence (DNA): TGTGCCAGCAGTCCTCAACAGGGGAGGACCTACGAGCAGTACTTC. This translates into CASSPQQGRTYEQYF.